The next 17 T cell receptor beta chains were all read from a single sample in a study of shared clonotypes between healthy human individuals. Here immunoSEQ multiplex PCR was the method, and the copy in TCRdb shows in-frame clones only, minus some. The table includes approximately 980,000 clones, 76% detected once. The specimen was memory CD4+ T cells sorted from blood. Sample subset: CD45RA-negative fraction. These receptor sequences come from a man aged 18 to 35 in good health.

The chain links TRBV6-6 to TRBJ2-7, with 10 bases fitting TRBD1. V lost 4 bases, J lost 1 base, and 4 bases stayed unmatched. Germline CDR1 reads MNHNY; CDR2 reads SVGAGI (reference sequence). This CDR3 spans 15 amino acids. CDR3 amino acids: CASSSGQGLSYEQYF. Written as DNA, the CDR3 is TGTGCCAGCAGTTCGGGACAGGGGCTTTCCTACGAGCAGTACTTC.

This sequence joins TRBV6-1 and TRBJ2-7; 9 bases agree with TRBD1. This CDR3 is 15 amino acids long. V lost 7 bases to trimming and J lost 6 bases; unmatched junction nucleotides: 13. Germline V gene lookup returns CDR1 MNHNS and CDR2 SASEGT. The CDR3 protein is CASIIPGQGGGEQYF. DNA of the CDR3: TGTGCCAGCATAATACCGGGACAGGGAGGGGGCGAGCAGTACTTC.

This clone was observed a few times. This chain links TRBV6-5 with TRBJ2-7; tentative D call: TRBD2 (6 bases). The length of the CDR3 is 15 residues. With 4 bases removed from V and 5 bases from J, the gap between germline ends came to 18 bases. Looked up from germline, CDR1 is MNHEY and CDR2 is SVGAGI. The CDR3 DNA reads as TGTGCCAGCAGTTTTTCGGGACTCCCGGGGAACGAGCAGTACTTC. This sequence encodes CASSFSGLPGNEQYF.

The V gene is TRBV7-2, the J gene TRBJ2-5, with D unclear. The germline V and J ends were trimmed by 5 bases and 4 bases, with 11 bases remaining between them. Germline loops: CDR1 SGHTA, CDR2 FQGNSA. The CDR3 has 13 residues. The CDR3 DNA follows: TGTGCCAGCAGCGTCACCTGGAGAGAGACCCAGTACTTC. It specifies CASSVTWRETQYF. The full variable domain, rest sourced from reference TRBV7-2 and TRBJ2-5, is GAGVSQSPSNKVTEKGKDVELRCDPISGHTALYWYRQSLGQGLEFLIYFQGNSAPDKSGLPSDRFSAERTGGSVSTLTIQRTQQEDSAVYLCASSVTWRETQYFGPGTRLLVL.

This chain connects TRBV14 to TRBJ1-3; unclear D gene. The CDR3 extends over 11 amino acids. V was trimmed by 5 bases and J by 9 bases, leaving 8 bases between them. In germline, CDR1 is SGHDN, CDR2 FVKESK. The CDR3 DNA follows: TGTGCCAGCAGCACCACGAGCACCATATATTTT. Translating it yields CASSTTSTIYF.

The J gene is TRBJ1-1, the V gene TRBV2; TRBD1 is a possible D gene (5 bases). Trimming pared 6 bases from V and 5 bases from J, leaving 13 bases between. Germline V gene data show CDR1 as SNHLY and CDR2 as FYNNEI. This CDR3 has 13 residues. The DNA for the CDR3 is TGTGCCAGCAGCGGTATTGAGGGGACTGAAGCTTTCTTT. Encoded protein: CASSGIEGTEAFF.

The gene calls are TRBV23-1 and TRBJ1-5, with 9 bases matching TRBD1. TRBV23-1 is filed as an ORF, its function uncertain. The CDR3 spans 15 residues. J was trimmed by 7 bases and V by 7 bases; bases with no gene match: 11. DNA for the CDR3: TGCGCCAGCAAAACGGACAGGGGAGTAAAACAGCCCCAGCATTTT. Amino acid sequence: CASKTDRGVKQPQHF.

The V and J genes are TRBV7-2 and TRBJ1-6; D not certain. The CDR3 covers 12 residues. Trimming left V 0 bases short and J 11 bases short, with 5 bases between. Germline-derived CDR1 and CDR2 are SGHTA and FQGNSA. CDR3 sequence: CASSLAMPPLHF. DNA for the CDR3: TGTGCCAGCAGCTTAGCGATGCCACCCCTCCACTTT. The entire variable domain, with the rest obtained from reference TRBV7-2 and TRBJ1-6, is as follows: GAGVSQSPSNKVTEKGKDVELRCDPISGHTALYWYRQSLGQGLEFLIYFQGNSAPDKSGLPSDRFSAERTGGSVSTLTIQRTQQEDSAVYLCASSLAMPPLHFGNGTRLTVT.

J is TRBJ1-2 and V is TRBV9, with D unclear. The V gene's germline CDR1 is SGDLS and CDR2 YYNGEE. Trimming pared 0 bases from V and 0 bases from J, leaving 6 bases between. The length of the CDR3 is 14 residues. The CDR3 DNA reads TGTGCCAGCAGCGTAGGGCAATCTAACTATGGCTACACCTTC. Its translation is CASSVGQSNYGYTF.

V and J are TRBV5-6 and TRBJ2-3, with 7 bases matching TRBD2. With V trimmed by 1 base and J by 0 bases, 8 bases remained unmatched. The CDR3 covers 17 residues. Germline V gene lookup returns CDR1 SGHDT and CDR2 YYEEEE. The CDR3 loop is CASSLSPSGLSTDTQYF. The CDR3 DNA is TGTGCCAGCAGCTTGTCCCCTAGCGGCCTTAGCACAGATACGCAGTATTTT.

The chain is built from TRBV7-2 and TRBJ1-6; no definite D call. V lost 1 base and J 15 bases, leaving 7 bases between the germline ends. The CDR3 loop spans 11 amino acids. Germline V CDR1 and CDR2: SGHTA, FQGNSA. CDR3 in amino acids: CASSLDSLLHF. CDR3 DNA: TGTGCCAGCAGCTTAGACAGCCTCCTCCACTTT. Looking up the rest from reference TRBV7-2 and TRBJ1-6 gives the full variable domain: GAGVSQSPSNKVTEKGKDVELRCDPISGHTALYWYRQSLGQGLEFLIYFQGNSAPDKSGLPSDRFSAERTGGSVSTLTIQRTQQEDSAVYLCASSLDSLLHFGNGTRLTVT.

The V gene is TRBV27, the J gene TRBJ1-2; no clear D gene. Trimming pared 3 bases from V and 3 bases from J, leaving 8 bases between. CDR1 is MNHEY and CDR2 is SMNVEV in the germline V gene (reference sequence). This CDR3 is built from 13 residues. The CDR3 bases are TGTGCCAGCAGTTTGAAGGCCTACTATGGCTACACCTTC. Protein: CASSLKAYYGYTF.

In the case of this clone: Other DNA sequences in the sample encode the same CDR3. V and J are TRBV5-1 and TRBJ1-4; a weak D match, TRBD1 (5 bases). V was trimmed by 4 bases and J by 0 bases, leaving 10 bases between them. The CDR3 contains 15 residues. Germline CDR1 SGHRS, CDR2 YFSETQ. DNA for the CDR3: TGCGCCAGCAGCGGGACGGGGGCAACTAATGAAAAACTGTTTTTT. Its protein is CASSGTGATNEKLFF.

J is TRBJ2-5 and V is TRBV9; 7 bases are a match to TRBD2. J was trimmed by 5 bases and V by 4 bases; bases with no gene match: 11. The V gene's germline CDR1 is SGDLS and CDR2 YYNGEE. The CDR3 has 15 amino acids. The CDR3 coding sequence is TGTGCCAGCAGCCCTGTAGCGGGCCGAGGGGAGACCCAGTACTTC. This codes for CASSPVAGRGETQYF. The complete variable domain, with remaining parts taken from reference TRBV9 and TRBJ2-5, reads DSGVTQTPKHLITATGQRVTLRCSPRSGDLSVYWYQQSLDQGLQFLIQYYNGEERAKGNILERFSAQQFPDLHSELNLSSLELGDSALYFCASSPVAGRGETQYFGPGTRLLVL.

This chain uses TRBV2 with TRBJ1-2; D unresolved. The germline V and J ends were trimmed by 8 bases and 4 bases, with 11 bases remaining between them. Germline CDR1 SNHLY, CDR2 FYNNEI. The CDR3 consists of 12 residues. Written as DNA, the CDR3 is TGTGCCAGCCTCGTGCGGGGCTATGGCTACACCTTC. It codes for CASLVRGYGYTF.

This clone was seen more than once but under ten times. The chain employs TRBV5-1 and TRBJ2-7; possible D gene TRBD2, 5 bases. Germline CDR1 reads SGHRS; CDR2 reads YFSETQ. This CDR3 has 12 amino acids. The germline V and J ends were trimmed by 3 bases and 6 bases, with 10 bases remaining between them. The CDR3: CASSWLGSEQYF. The CDR3 DNA sequence: TGCGCCAGCAGCTGGTTGGGGAGCGAGCAGTACTTC.

A few counts support this clone. CDR3 amino acids: CASAPSREQPQHF. The CDR3 nucleotides read TGTGCCAGTGCCCCCAGTCGCGAGCAGCCCCAGCATTTT. V is TRBV19 and J is TRBJ1-5, with unresolved D. V was pared by 8 bases and J by 7 bases, with 15 bases between. This CDR3 region has 13 residues. From germline, CDR1 is LNHDA and CDR2 SQIVND (reference sequence).